These 9 T cell receptor beta chains originate from one sample sequenced in a study of blood T cell repertoires in COVID-19. TCRdb keeps only in-frame clones here, not all; method: immunoSEQ multiplex PCR. This sample yields under 200,000 clones, of which about 85% are seen a single time; around 7% belongs to the top ten. Sequencing was carried out using peripheral blood. These receptors were taken from a woman of 80 years or more in a cohort sampled during active or convalescent COVID-19.

This clone showed up just once. V gene TRBV9 combines with J gene TRBJ2-3, with 7 bases lining up with TRBD2. Germline V gene data show CDR1 as SGDLS and CDR2 as YYNGEE. V lost 3 bases, J lost 3 bases, and 1 base stayed unmatched. The CDR3 is 13 residues long. The CDR3 spells CASSAGRTDTQYF. CDR3 DNA: TGTGCCAGCAGCGCCGGGAGGACAGATACGCAGTATTTT.

This clone was seen a handful of times. The chain carries TRBV3-1 (or the pseudogene TRBV3-2) and TRBJ2-7, with D maybe TRBD2 (5 bases). The ends were cut back, 1 base at V and 7 bases at J, with 8 bases in the middle. The germline CDR1 and CDR2 sequences are LGHDT and YNNKEL (reference sequence). This CDR3 has 12 amino acids. The CDR3 reads CASSQGTGEQYF. CDR3 nucleotide sequence: TGTGCCAGCAGCCAAGGGACGGGGGAGCAGTACTTC.

The rearrangement joins TRBV3-1 (or the pseudogene TRBV3-2) to TRBJ1-1, with D uncertain. V gave up 4 bases and J gave up 1 base, with 7 bases separating them. CDR3 length: 13 residues. CDR1 is LGHDT and CDR2 is YNNKEL in the germline V gene (reference sequence). The DNA of the CDR3 is TGTGCCAGCAGCCCTTTCGGGAACACTGAAGCTTTCTTT. It encodes CASSPFGNTEAFF.

The chain uses TRBV6-5 and TRBJ1-4; a weak D match, TRBD1 (6 bases). CDR1 is MNHEY and CDR2 is SVGAGI in the germline V gene. V was shortened by 3 bases and J by 8 bases, with 7 bases between the two germline ends. The CDR3 spans 12 residues. The CDR3 sequence: CASSYQGEKLFF. The DNA of the CDR3 is TGTGCCAGCAGTTATCAGGGGGAAAAACTGTTTTTT.

The V and J genes are TRBV24-1 and TRBJ1-2; D is unclear. The V gene's germline CDR1 is KGHDR and CDR2 SFDVKD. The CDR3 consists of 14 residues. The V end was cut by 1 base, the J end by 1 base, with 6 bases between. CDR3 nucleotide sequence: TGTGCCACCAGTGATTTCAGAATTAACTATGGCTACACCTTC. Translated: CATSDFRINYGYTF.

Only one count was recorded for this clone. The chain has TRBV3-1 (or the pseudogene TRBV3-2) and TRBJ2-1, with 13 bases that match TRBD2. Germline-derived CDR1 and CDR2 are LGHDT and YNNKEL (reference sequence). With 4 bases clipped from V and 5 bases from J, the junction kept 8 bases outside the gene matches. The CDR3 totals 17 residues. This CDR3 is CASSPEGLAGAHNEQFF. The DNA for the CDR3 is TGTGCCAGCAGCCCGGAAGGACTAGCGGGGGCGCACAATGAGCAGTTCTTC.

This chain links TRBV11-2 with TRBJ1-1; 11 bases line up with TRBD1. The CDR3 covers 18 residues. Trimming cost V 2 bases and J 0 bases; bases outside gene matches: 8. CDR1 SGHAT and CDR2 FQNNGV come from the germline V gene. Written as DNA, the CDR3 is TGTGCCAGCAGCTTAAGGTCTAGGACAGGGGGCTTGAACACTGAAGCTTTCTTT. It specifies CASSLRSRTGGLNTEAFF.

The chain links TRBV6-2 or TRBV6-3 to TRBJ2-7; no clear D gene. There are 14 residues in the CDR3. Trimming removed 0 bases at V and 3 bases at J, with 9 bases between. The germline gives CDR1 MNHEY, CDR2 SVGEGT. CDR3 in DNA: TGTGCCAGCAGTTACTCGAGTACGGTCTACGAGCAGTACGTC. Its protein product is CASSYSSTVYEQYV.

The J gene is TRBJ2-1, the V gene TRBV5-1, with D tentatively TRBD1 (6 bases). The CDR3 contains 16 residues. V dropped 4 bases and J dropped 10 bases, with 24 bases sitting between them. Germline CDR1 is SGHRS and CDR2 is YFSETQ. CDR3 DNA: TGCGCCAGCAGCCCTGGTGGGGGCCACCCCAATGCAGAGCAGTTCTTC. Protein product: CASSPGGGHPNAEQFF.